Presented here are 12 T cell receptor beta chains from one specimen sequenced in a study of T cells expressing NK-cell markers. Reanalyzing the 5' RACE reads, TCRdb keeps one entry per CDR3 protein, without DNA. Recorded for this sample: about 190,000 distinct CDR3 sequences. Sequencing was carried out using blood T cells: a sorted CD56 or NKG2C T cell subset, CD4+ or CD8+ T cells, or bulk PBMC T cells (not recorded which). These receptors were collected from a man aged 18 to 69 in good health.

The gene calls are TRBV2 and TRBJ1-4; TCRdb proposes TRBD1, but this gene call is untestable without DNA. This CDR3 has 16 amino acids. Germline CDR1 SNHLY, CDR2 FYNNEI. The CDR3 is CASSISDRLEGEKLFF.

The chain's CDR3 is CASSELQGGTYEQYF. The chain uses TRBV2 and TRBJ2-7; absent DNA, TCRdb's TRBD1 call cannot be checked. The CDR3 sequence is 15 residues long. Germline V gene sequence: CDR1 SNHLY, CDR2 FYNNEI.

V and J are TRBV6-5 and TRBJ2-7. This CDR3 contains 16 residues. Per the germline V gene, CDR1 is MNHEY and CDR2 is SVGAGI. This CDR3 is CASSYSIVRSSYEQYF.

This rearrangement joins TRBV15 to TRBJ2-7; as DNA is missing, the TRBD1 call by TCRdb cannot be tested. CDR1 and CDR2 from the germline V gene are LNHNV and YYDKDF (reference sequence). CDR3 length: 15 residues. The CDR3: CATSRTPGSSYEQYF.

This chain links TRBV10-3 with TRBJ2-1; without DNA, the TCRdb call of TRBD1 cannot be checked. The V gene's germline CDR1 is ENHRY and CDR2 SYGVKD. The CDR3 extends over 20 amino acids. The CDR3 loop is CAISITGEIGLVRSYNEQFF.

The chain recombines TRBV20-1 with TRBJ2-7; TCRdb lists TRBD2, though no DNA is available to test this call. There are 15 residues in the CDR3. CDR1 is DFQATT and CDR2 is SNEGSKA in the germline V gene (reference sequence). This chain's CDR3 is CSARDQDSGGREQYF.

This rearrangement joins TRBV28 to TRBJ2-7; TCRdb gives TRBD2 as the D gene, but with no DNA this cannot be confirmed. Germline V gene lookup returns CDR1 MDHEN and CDR2 SYDVKM. CDR3 length: 14 amino acids. The chain's CDR3 is CASSLSGEGYEQYF.

V usage is TRBV20-1 and J usage is TRBJ2-7; TCRdb outputs TRBD1, but without DNA this stays unchecked. The CDR3 is 13 residues long. Looked up from germline, CDR1 is DFQATT and CDR2 is SNEGSKA (reference sequence). This CDR3 reads CSAEGTGAYEQYF.

The genes are TRBV19 and TRBJ1-4. The CDR3 is 14 residues long. Germline assignment: CDR1 LNHDA and CDR2 SQIVND (reference sequence). CDR3 in amino acids: CASTDRTYNEKLFF.

This chain links TRBV24-1 with TRBJ2-5. CDR1 is KGHDR and CDR2 is SFDVKD in the germline V gene. This CDR3 is built from 14 residues. The CDR3 sequence is CATSEVFTSETQYF.

This sequence joins TRBV7-8 and TRBJ2-7; the TCRdb call, TRBD1, lacks DNA for checking. Germline CDR1 is SGHVS and CDR2 is FQNEAQ. The CDR3 spans 16 residues. Here the CDR3 reads CASSLNPGQGSYEQYF.

The chain carries TRBV4-1 and TRBJ2-6. Germline CDR1 and CDR2: MGHRA and YSYEKL. The CDR3 covers 16 residues. The CDR3 protein is CASSQVEPGGANVLTF.